What follows are 17 T cell receptor beta chains derived from one specimen sequenced in a study of blood T cell repertoires in COVID-19. The protocol was immunoSEQ multiplex PCR, while the TCRdb copy is restricted to in-frame clones and leaves out a portion. The sample has a few hundred thousand clones; about 86% are singletons. The sequencing input was peripheral blood. The receptors were sampled from a woman aged 45-59 years with acute or convalescent COVID-19.

This chain connects TRBV3-1 (or the pseudogene TRBV3-2) to TRBJ2-2; 9 bases agree with TRBD1. Germline CDR1 LGHDT, CDR2 YNNKEL (reference sequence). V dropped 6 bases and J dropped 7; count of bases not matched to a gene: 9. The CDR3 runs 15 residues. Written as DNA, the CDR3 is TGTGCCAGCAGTAGTACAGGGGGCGCGGGCGGGGAGCTGTTTTTT. Translation: CASSSTGGAGGELFF.

This clone was seen a single time. This rearrangement joins TRBV3-1 (or the pseudogene TRBV3-2) to TRBJ2-5, with 8 positions matching TRBD2. The germline V gene has CDR1 LGHDT and CDR2 YNNKEL (reference sequence). The CDR3 spans 13 residues. The V segment lost 11 bases and the J segment 2 bases; nucleotides outside the gene matches: 7. The CDR3 nucleotides are TGTGCCTCCGGGACTAGTAGTCAAGAGACCCAGTACTTC. This gives the protein CASGTSSQETQYF.

V usage is TRBV11-2 and J usage is TRBJ1-1; the D gene is possibly TRBD1 (6 bases). This CDR3 has 13 amino acids. Trimming left V 5 bases short and J 10 bases short, with 17 bases between. CDR1 and CDR2 (germline): SGHAT, FQNNGV. The CDR3 sequence is CASSMGTSGPAFF. In DNA, the CDR3 is TGTGCCAGCAGCATGGGGACATCCGGTCCAGCTTTCTTT.

V is TRBV27 and J is TRBJ2-2; 8 bases are a match to TRBD2. Germline V lookup: CDR1 MNHEY, CDR2 SMNVEV (reference sequence). This CDR3 has 13 amino acids. V gave up 7 bases and J gave up 4 bases; unmatched junction bases: 2. The DNA of the CDR3 is TGTGCCAGCAAGCGGGGGCTCACCGGGGAGCTGTTTTTT. Its protein is CASKRGLTGELFF.

This chain connects TRBV6-5 to TRBJ2-2, with 10 bases identical to TRBD2. CDR3 size: 15 residues. In germline, CDR1 is MNHEY, CDR2 SVGAGI. The J segment lost 4 bases and the V segment lost 4 bases, leaving 3 bases of the junction unmatched. CDR3 region: CASSSKRGGTGELFF. The CDR3 bases are TGTGCCAGCAGTTCAAAGCGGGGGGGCACCGGGGAGCTGTTTTTT.

The rearrangement uses TRBV6-1 and TRBJ2-2, with TRBD1 identical over 12 bases. Germline V gene data show CDR1 as MNHNS and CDR2 as SASEGT. The V segment lost 3 bases and the J segment 2 bases; nucleotides outside the gene matches: 1. The CDR3 spans 16 residues. CDR3 region: CASSDGTGGNTGELFF. The CDR3 coding sequence is TGTGCCAGCAGTGACGGGACAGGGGGCAACACCGGGGAGCTGTTTTTT.

The gene calls are TRBV10-3 and TRBJ1-1; 8 bases map to TRBD1. This CDR3 has 14 residues. The germline CDR1 and CDR2 sequences are ENHRY and SYGVKD. Unmatched junction bases numbered 4, after V lost 3 bases and J lost 4 bases. CDR3 DNA: TGTGCCATCAGTGAACAGGGGGGTGGCACTGAAGCTTTCTTT. This sequence encodes CAISEQGGGTEAFF.

The V and J genes are TRBV2 and TRBJ1-2; 7 nucleotides align to TRBD1. With V trimmed by 6 bases and J by 1 base, 5 bases remained unmatched. The CDR3 extends over 14 amino acids. The germline V gene encodes CDR1 SNHLY and CDR2 FYNNEI. Written as DNA, the CDR3 is TGTGCCAGCAGCTCGCAGGGGGGTAACTATGGCTACACCTTC. Translation: CASSSQGGNYGYTF.

The rearrangement links TRBV12-3 or TRBV12-4 to TRBJ1-1; D unresolved. V lost 3 bases to trimming and J lost 1 base, with 6 bases between them. CDR3 length: 13 amino acids. The CDR3 sequence is CASSLRQNTEAFF. The CDR3 nucleotides are TGTGCCAGCAGTTTGCGACAGAACACTGAAGCTTTCTTT.

The chain employs TRBV7-8 and TRBJ1-4; TRBD1 agrees at 9 bases. The germline gives CDR1 SGHVS, CDR2 FQNEAQ. The CDR3 is made up of 15 amino acids. Trimming at V came to 4 bases and at J to 5 bases, leaving 5 bases not matched to a gene. CDR3 region: CASSSRDRANEKLFF. The CDR3 DNA reads TGTGCCAGCAGCTCCCGGGACAGGGCGAATGAAAAACTGTTTTTT. Based on the CDR3 plus reference TRBV7-8 and TRBJ1-4, the full variable domain is GAGVSQSPRYKVAKRGQDVALRCDPISGHVSLFWYQQALGQGPEFLTYFQNEAQLDKSGLPSDRFFAERPEGSVSTLKIQRTQQEDSAVYLCASSSRDRANEKLFFGSGTQLSVL.

The V call is TRBV24-1, the J call TRBJ1-6; 7 bases are shared with TRBD1. Losses at the gene ends were 9 bases for V and 8 bases for J; bases not matched to a gene: 0. The CDR3 contains 11 residues. In germline, CDR1 is KGHDR, CDR2 SFDVKD. The CDR3: CATDRDSPLHF. The CDR3 DNA reads as TGTGCCACCGACAGGGATTCACCCCTCCACTTT.

The CDR3 nucleotides are TGTGCCAGCAGCGGGTCCGACAATGAGCAGTTCTTC. Amino acid sequence: CASSGSDNEQFF. The V and J genes are TRBV27 and TRBJ2-1; no clear D gene. The V and J ends lost 6 bases and 5 bases respectively, with 8 bases between them. The CDR3 runs 12 residues. Germline CDR1 reads MNHEY; CDR2 reads SMNVEV (reference sequence).

V gene TRBV27 combines with J gene TRBJ1-1, with D tentatively TRBD1 (6 bases). V was shortened by 2 bases and J by 7 bases, with 11 bases between the two germline ends. Germline lookup yields CDR1 MNHEY and CDR2 SMNVEV (reference sequence). The CDR3 loop spans 13 amino acids. CDR3 amino acids: CASSLRSTGEAFF. In DNA form, the CDR3 reads TGTGCCAGCAGTTTACGTTCGACAGGTGAAGCTTTCTTT.

The chain has TRBV7-2 and TRBJ2-2; D remains ambiguous. Germline assignment: CDR1 SGHTA and CDR2 FQGNSA. V was shortened by 5 bases and J by 8 bases, with 9 bases between the two germline ends. The CDR3 length is 12 residues. In DNA form, the CDR3 reads TGTGCCAGCAGCCACCGACATGGGGAGCTGTTTTTT. This encodes CASSHRHGELFF.

The V call is TRBV27, the J call TRBJ2-1; TRBD2 agrees at 14 bases. Germline CDR1 is MNHEY and CDR2 is SMNVEV (reference sequence). The CDR3 is made up of 20 amino acids. V trimming: 7 bases; J trimming: 1 base; junction bases outside the gene matches: 15. DNA for the CDR3: TGTGCCAGCACCCTTGTTTACGGGACTAGCGGGAGAGAATCCTACAATGAGCAGTTCTTC. Its translation: CASTLVYGTSGRESYNEQFF.

This chain joins TRBV5-4 and TRBJ1-6; 9 positions agree with TRBD1. The CDR3 contains 14 residues. V trimming: 5 bases; J trimming: 6 bases; junction bases outside the gene matches: 3. CDR1 is SGHNT, CDR2 YYREEE, per germline (reference sequence). The CDR3 region has the DNA TGTGCCAGCAGGGGACAGGGTCCTAATTCACCCCTCCACTTT. Translating it yields CASRGQGPNSPLHF.

This sequence joins TRBV27 and TRBJ2-5, with 14 bases identical to TRBD2. The CDR3 extends over 17 amino acids. Germline assignment: CDR1 MNHEY and CDR2 SMNVEV (reference sequence). V shed 5 bases and J 1 base; nucleotides not matched to a gene: 6. This CDR3 is CASSPGLAGDRQETQYF. Written as DNA, the CDR3 is TGTGCCAGCAGTCCGGGACTAGCGGGAGACCGCCAAGAGACCCAGTACTTC.